The TCR beta chain under discussion was sequenced for a study of Tregs in tolerant kidney transplant recipients. The wider study: Recipients received nonmyeloablative bone marrow transplants from related graft donors, with transient mixed chimerism. Study-level findings and limits: Tolerant patients' donor-specific Tregs expanded beyond overall Tregs, suggesting antigen-driven growth. Expanding Tregs on activated donor B cells appeared to best identify donor-specific TCRbeta clones.

For this clone: Its antigen is unidentified.

Germline CDR1 SGHDT, CDR2 YYEEEE. With 3 bases clipped from V and 1 base from J, the junction kept 6 bases outside the gene matches. This CDR3 region has 16 residues. Measured with immunoSEQ multiplex PCR; TCRdb has only the in-frame clones, and not every one. Here the sample spans 110,000 or so clones, nearly 90% being singletons. This TCR was sampled from a human donor who received a combined kidney and bone marrow transplant. J is TRBJ2-3 and V is TRBV5-6; 9 nucleotides line up with TRBD1. The sample was CD4+ T cells from blood, taken before the transplant. The CDR3 coding sequence is TGTGCCAGCAGCTACCCCGGACAGGGGCGCACAGATACGCAGTATTTT. Protein: CASSYPGQGRTDTQYF.